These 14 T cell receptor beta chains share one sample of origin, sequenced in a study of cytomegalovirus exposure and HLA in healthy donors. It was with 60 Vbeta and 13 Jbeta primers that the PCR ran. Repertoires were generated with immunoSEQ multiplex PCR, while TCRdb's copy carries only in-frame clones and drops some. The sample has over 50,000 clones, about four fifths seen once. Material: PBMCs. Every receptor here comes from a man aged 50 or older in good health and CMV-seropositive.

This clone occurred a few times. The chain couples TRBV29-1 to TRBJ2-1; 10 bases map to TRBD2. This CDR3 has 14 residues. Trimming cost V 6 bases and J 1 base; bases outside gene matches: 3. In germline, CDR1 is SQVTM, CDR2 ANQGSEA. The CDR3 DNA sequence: TGCAGCGTCGCTAGCGGGAGTTCCTACAATGAGCAGTTCTTC. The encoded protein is CSVASGSSYNEQFF.

The CDR3 DNA sequence: TGTGCCAGCAGCTTGGACCCCCGGGACAGGGGTTATAGCAATCAGCCCCAGCATTTT. Its protein product is CASSLDPRDRGYSNQPQHF. The rearrangement links TRBV5-8 to TRBJ1-5; 10 positions match TRBD1. J was trimmed by 0 bases and V by 0 bases; bases with no gene match: 9. Germline CDR1 and CDR2: SGHTS and YDEGEE. This CDR3 region has 19 residues.

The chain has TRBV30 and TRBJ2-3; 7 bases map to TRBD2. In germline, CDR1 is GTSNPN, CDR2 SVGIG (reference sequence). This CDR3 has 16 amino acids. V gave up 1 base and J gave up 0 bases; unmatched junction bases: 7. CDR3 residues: CAWSGDYRSSTDTQYF. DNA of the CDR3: TGTGCCTGGAGTGGGGACTATCGCTCTAGCACAGATACGCAGTATTTT.

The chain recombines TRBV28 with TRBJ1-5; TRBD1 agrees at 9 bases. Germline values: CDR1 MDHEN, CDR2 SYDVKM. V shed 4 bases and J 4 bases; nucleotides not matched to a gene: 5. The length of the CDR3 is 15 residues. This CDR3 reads CASSWGQGANQPQHF. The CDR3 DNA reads TGTGCCAGCAGTTGGGGACAGGGTGCTAATCAGCCCCAGCATTTT.

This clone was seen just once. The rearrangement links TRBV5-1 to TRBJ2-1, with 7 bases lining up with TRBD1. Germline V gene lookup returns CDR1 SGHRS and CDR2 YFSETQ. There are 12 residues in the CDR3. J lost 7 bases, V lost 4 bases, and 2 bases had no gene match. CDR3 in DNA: TGCGCCAGCAGCCAGGGGGTAAATGAGCAGTTCTTC. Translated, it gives CASSQGVNEQFF.

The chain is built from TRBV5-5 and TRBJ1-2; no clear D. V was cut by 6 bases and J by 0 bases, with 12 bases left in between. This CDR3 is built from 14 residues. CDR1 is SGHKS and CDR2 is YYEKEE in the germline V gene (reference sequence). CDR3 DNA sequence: TGTGCCAGCAATCGGCCGGGAACTAACTATGGCTACACCTTC. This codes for CASNRPGTNYGYTF. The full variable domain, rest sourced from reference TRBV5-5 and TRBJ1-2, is DAGVTQSPTHLIKTRGQQVTLRCSPISGHKSVSWYQQVLGQGPQFIFQYYEKEERGRGNFPDRFSARQFPNYSSELNVNALLLGDSALYLCASNRPGTNYGYTFGSGTRLTVV.

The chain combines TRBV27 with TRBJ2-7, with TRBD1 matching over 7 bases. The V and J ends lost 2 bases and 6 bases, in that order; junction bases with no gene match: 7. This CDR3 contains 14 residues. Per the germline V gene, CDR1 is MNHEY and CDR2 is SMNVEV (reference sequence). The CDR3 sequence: CASSLMTGSREQYF. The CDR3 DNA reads TGTGCCAGCAGTTTAATGACAGGGTCACGCGAGCAGTACTTC.

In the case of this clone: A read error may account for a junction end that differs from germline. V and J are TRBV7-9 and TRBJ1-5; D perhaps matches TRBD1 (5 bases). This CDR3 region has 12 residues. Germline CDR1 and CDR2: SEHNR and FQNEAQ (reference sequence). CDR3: CASSQGNKHQHF. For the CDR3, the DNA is TGTGCGAGCAGTCAGGGCAATAAGCACCAGCATTTT.

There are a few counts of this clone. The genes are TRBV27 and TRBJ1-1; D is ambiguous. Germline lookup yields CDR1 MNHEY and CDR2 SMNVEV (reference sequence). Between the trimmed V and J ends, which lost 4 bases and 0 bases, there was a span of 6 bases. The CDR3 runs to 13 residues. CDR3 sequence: CASSYGVNTEAFF. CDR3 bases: TGTGCCAGCAGTTACGGGGTGAACACTGAAGCTTTCTTT.

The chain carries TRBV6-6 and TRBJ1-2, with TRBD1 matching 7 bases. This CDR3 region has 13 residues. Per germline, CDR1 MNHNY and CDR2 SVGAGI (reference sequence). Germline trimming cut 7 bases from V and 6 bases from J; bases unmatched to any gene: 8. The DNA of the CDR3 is TGTGCCAGCAATCCAGACAGGGCTGATGGCTACACCTTC. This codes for CASNPDRADGYTF.

CDR3 sequence reads: CASSLTNGGLGTDTQYF. CDR3 DNA: TGTGCCAGCAGCTTAACTAACGGGGGATTGGGCACAGATACGCAGTATTTT. This rearrangement joins TRBV5-6 to TRBJ2-3, with a tentative D call TRBD2 (6 bases). The CDR3 is 17 residues long. Germline-derived CDR1 and CDR2 are SGHDT and YYEEEE. V was clipped by 2 bases and J by 1 base, with 17 bases between them.

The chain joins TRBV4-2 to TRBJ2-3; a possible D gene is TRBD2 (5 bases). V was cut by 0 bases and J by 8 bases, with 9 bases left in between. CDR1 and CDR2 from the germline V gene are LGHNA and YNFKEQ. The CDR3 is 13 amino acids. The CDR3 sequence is CASSQERVGTQYF. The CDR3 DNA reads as TGTGCCAGCAGCCAAGAGAGGGTTGGTACGCAGTATTTT.

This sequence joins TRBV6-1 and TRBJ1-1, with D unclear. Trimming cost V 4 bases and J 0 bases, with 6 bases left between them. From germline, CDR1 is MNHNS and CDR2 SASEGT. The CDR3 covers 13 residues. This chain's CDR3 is CASSGQMNTEAFF. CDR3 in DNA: TGTGCCAGCAGTGGGCAAATGAACACTGAAGCTTTCTTT.

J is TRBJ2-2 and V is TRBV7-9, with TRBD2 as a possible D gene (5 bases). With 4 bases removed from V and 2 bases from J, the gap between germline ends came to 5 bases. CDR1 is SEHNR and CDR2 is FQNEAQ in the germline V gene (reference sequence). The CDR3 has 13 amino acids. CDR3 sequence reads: CASSWTNTGELFF. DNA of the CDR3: TGTGCCAGCAGCTGGACTAACACCGGGGAGCTGTTTTTT.